What follows are 27 T cell receptor beta chains derived from one specimen sequenced in a study of cytomegalovirus exposure and HLA in healthy donors. The PCR made use of 60 Vbeta and 13 Jbeta primers. Assay used: immunoSEQ multiplex PCR; TCRdb lists only in-frame clones, some missing. The sample yields 95,000 to 150,000 clones, roughly 82% seen once. The sample consisted of PBMCs. These receptors came from a woman aged 40-49 years in good health and CMV-seropositive.

The V call is TRBV29-1, the J call TRBJ2-1, with unresolved D. The CDR3 runs to 12 residues. V was pared by 7 bases and J by 6 bases, with 13 bases between. CDR1 SQVTM and CDR2 ANQGSEA come from the germline V gene. This chain's CDR3 is CSAGSLLNEQFF. DNA for the CDR3: TGCAGCGCCGGGTCTCTCCTCAATGAGCAGTTCTTC.

The V call is TRBV5-6, the J call TRBJ2-2; 9 nucleotides align to TRBD2. Germline trimming cut 4 bases from V and 4 bases from J; bases unmatched to any gene: 8. This CDR3 has 16 amino acids. Germline lookup yields CDR1 SGHDT and CDR2 YYEEEE. The DNA for the CDR3 is TGTGCCAGCAGCAGAATAGCGGGAGTGGGCACCGGGGAGCTGTTTTTT. Its protein is CASSRIAGVGTGELFF.

The chain recombines TRBV7-9 with TRBJ1-1; the D is unclear. The CDR3 totals 15 residues. The ends were cut back, 4 bases at V and 4 bases at J, with 16 bases in the middle. The germline V gene encodes CDR1 SEHNR and CDR2 FQNEAQ (reference sequence). The CDR3 DNA is TGTGCCAGCAGCTCCTACCTCTCGGGGATCACTGAAGCTTTCTTT. Amino acids: CASSSYLSGITEAFF. The full variable domain, with the rest looked up from reference TRBV7-9 and TRBJ1-1, is DTGVSQNPRHKITKRGQNVTFRCDPISEHNRLYWYRQTLGQGPEFLTYFQNEAQLEKSRLLSDRFSAERPKGSFSTLEIQRTEQGDSAMYLCASSSYLSGITEAFFGQGTRLTVV.

The chain is built from TRBV30 and TRBJ1-1; no clear D. V lost 1 base and J lost 4, with 13 bases in between. The CDR3 spans 14 residues. CDR1 and CDR2 (germline): GTSNPN, SVGIG (reference sequence). The CDR3 loop is CAWSGGDLLTEAFF. As DNA, the CDR3 is TGTGCCTGGAGTGGTGGAGATCTTCTCACTGAAGCTTTCTTT.

The rearrangement joins TRBV4-2 to TRBJ2-3; a weak D match, TRBD2 (6 bases). This CDR3 region has 15 residues. Trimming left V 2 bases short and J 8 bases short, with 17 bases between. Per the germline V gene, CDR1 is LGHNA and CDR2 is YNFKEQ. The CDR3 loop reads CASSQKSGVGSTQYF. The CDR3 nucleotides are TGTGCCAGCAGCCAAAAATCTGGGGTCGGGAGTACGCAGTATTTT.

V gene TRBV10-3 combines with J gene TRBJ2-3; 12 bases match TRBD2. CDR1 is ENHRY and CDR2 is SYGVKD in the germline V gene. V gave up 6 bases and J gave up 4 bases; unmatched junction bases: 5. The CDR3 is 15 residues long. The CDR3 here is CAIRLTSGSADTQYF. CDR3 in DNA: TGTGCCATCAGGTTGACTAGCGGGAGCGCAGATACGCAGTATTTT.

The chain recombines TRBV10-3 with TRBJ1-1; 7 nucleotides line up with TRBD1. The CDR3 totals 14 residues. The germline V gene encodes CDR1 ENHRY and CDR2 SYGVKD. J gave up 6 bases and V 7 bases, and 11 bases lay outside the gene matches. CDR3 sequence: CAIMRETGQAEAFF. The CDR3 DNA reads as TGTGCCATCATGAGAGAGACAGGGCAGGCTGAAGCTTTCTTT.

The J gene is TRBJ2-1, the V gene TRBV5-1; maybe TRBD1 (6 bases). The germline V gene has CDR1 SGHRS and CDR2 YFSETQ. The CDR3 is made up of 17 amino acids. V was trimmed by 2 bases and J by 3 bases, leaving 18 bases between them. CDR3 in amino acids: CASSLRTRQVLYNEQFF. CDR3 bases: TGCGCCAGCAGCTTACGGACCCGACAGGTCCTCTACAATGAGCAGTTCTTC.

This clone was seen only a few times. The same CDR3 is also encoded by other DNA sequences in this sample. This chain connects TRBV5-1 to TRBJ2-3; D is unresolved. V gave up 0 bases and J gave up 2 bases, with 4 bases separating them. CDR3 size: 13 residues. Germline V CDR1 and CDR2: SGHRS, YFSETQ. The CDR3 loop is CASSLELTDTQYF. CDR3 coding DNA: TGCGCCAGCAGCTTGGAACTCACAGATACGCAGTATTTT.

The J gene is TRBJ2-1, the V gene TRBV6-1; 11 bases fit TRBD2. Losses at the gene ends were 7 bases for V and 14 bases for J; bases not matched to a gene: 7. CDR1 and CDR2 from the germline V gene are MNHNS and SASEGT. The CDR3 is 12 residues long. CDR3 sequence (DNA): TGTGCCAGCATCCCCACTAGCGGGAGAAAGTTCTTC. Protein sequence: CASIPTSGRKFF.

The chain employs TRBV6-5 and TRBJ2-1; 9 bases map to TRBD2. Losses at the gene ends were 4 bases for V and 6 bases for J; bases not matched to a gene: 4. The CDR3 sequence is 14 residues long. Germline V CDR1 and CDR2: MNHEY, SVGAGI. CDR3 loop: CASSSATSGNEQFF. The CDR3 region has the DNA TGTGCCAGCAGTTCCGCGACTAGCGGCAATGAGCAGTTCTTC.

Concerning this clone itself: Sequence at one end of the junction differs from germline and may be a read error. V is TRBV7-9 and J is TRBJ2-3; TRBD2 aligns across 11 bases. This CDR3 is 16 amino acids long. Germline lookup yields CDR1 SEHNR and CDR2 FQNEAQ (reference sequence). CDR3 sequence (DNA): TGTTCCAGCAGCACTATTAGCGGGAGGGCATCAGATACGCAGTATTTT. This encodes CSSSTISGRASDTQYF.

J is TRBJ1-5 and V is TRBV7-8, with 9 bases identical to TRBD1. The V segment lost 5 bases and the J segment 0 bases; nucleotides outside the gene matches: 8. Germline V gene lookup returns CDR1 SGHVS and CDR2 FQNEAQ. The CDR3 has 17 amino acids. CDR3 nucleotides: TGTGCCAGCAGCCATGCCGGGACAGGGCTTAGCAATCAGCCCCAGCATTTT. As protein: CASSHAGTGLSNQPQHF.

The chain links TRBV5-8 to TRBJ1-5; D is uncertain. The CDR3 is 14 residues long. V lost 6 bases and J lost 5, with 15 bases in between. Per the germline V gene, CDR1 is SGHTS and CDR2 is YDEGEE. This CDR3 is CASTLGSSDQPQHF. Written as DNA, the CDR3 is TGTGCCAGCACCCTGGGGAGTTCCGATCAGCCCCAGCATTTT.

The chain uses TRBV5-4 and TRBJ2-3; the match to TRBD1 covers 11 bases. V shed 3 bases and J 4 bases; nucleotides not matched to a gene: 1. This CDR3 is built from 14 residues. From germline, CDR1 is SGHNT and CDR2 YYREEE (reference sequence). The CDR3 bases are TGTGCCAGCAGCTGGGGACAGGGGGCAGATACGCAGTATTTT. It yields the protein CASSWGQGADTQYF.

The chain couples TRBV28 to TRBJ1-5, with 8 bases matching TRBD1. CDR3 length equals 14 residues. J was trimmed by 6 bases and V by 5 bases; bases with no gene match: 6. Germline V gene lookup returns CDR1 MDHEN and CDR2 SYDVKM. This CDR3 reads CASSPYRGFQPQHF. Here the CDR3 DNA reads TGTGCCAGCAGTCCCTACAGGGGGTTTCAGCCCCAGCATTTT.

The chain is built from TRBV10-3 and TRBJ1-1; D is perhaps TRBD1 (6 bases). The CDR3 spans 15 residues. The V end lost 6 bases, the J end lost 0 bases, and 14 bases lay between the germline ends. Germline V lookup: CDR1 ENHRY, CDR2 SYGVKD. The CDR3 here is CAIRARTDMNTEAFF. CDR3 sequence (DNA): TGTGCCATCAGGGCTCGGACAGACATGAACACTGAAGCTTTCTTT.

This clone was counted once. V usage is TRBV14 and J usage is TRBJ1-1, with 9 nucleotides matching TRBD1. The germline V gene has CDR1 SGHDN and CDR2 FVKESK. V shed 0 bases, J shed 4 bases, and the junction held 15 bases outside the gene matches. The CDR3 runs 19 residues. The CDR3 reads CASSQESRDRAFVGTEAFF. The CDR3 nucleotides read TGTGCCAGCAGCCAAGAGTCCCGGGACAGGGCCTTCGTAGGCACTGAAGCTTTCTTT.

This sequence joins TRBV21-1 and TRBJ2-1; the listed D gene, TRBD2, was not tested against the DNA. TRBV21-1 represents a pseudogene. The CDR3 length is 15 residues. CDR3 nucleotides: TGTGCCAGCAGCAAACCGAGCGGACCCTACAATGAGCAGTTCTTC. This sequence encodes CASSKPSGPYNEQFF.

The rearrangement uses TRBV9 and TRBJ2-2; D is perhaps TRBD2 (5 bases). The V gene's germline CDR1 is SGDLS and CDR2 YYNGEE. Trimming took off 3 bases at V and 0 bases at J, with 12 bases between the two ends. This CDR3 contains 16 residues. The CDR3 loop is CASSGRVVSNTGELFF. CDR3 DNA: TGTGCCAGCAGCGGGCGGGTAGTCTCGAACACCGGGGAGCTGTTTTTT.

The rearrangement links TRBV18 to TRBJ2-4; D perhaps matches TRBD2 (6 bases). V was trimmed by 2 bases and J by 1 base, leaving 15 bases between them. The CDR3 loop spans 17 amino acids. Germline CDR1 and CDR2: KGHSH and LQKENI. CDR3 sequence (DNA): TGTGCCAGCTCACCATCGGGCCTCCGGGAGGCCAAAAACATTCAGTACTTC. It specifies CASSPSGLREAKNIQYF.

The V gene is TRBV7-9, the J gene TRBJ2-2; the match to TRBD1 covers 8 bases. There are 16 residues in the CDR3. The V gene end was trimmed by 3 bases and the J gene end by 3 bases; junction bases not matched to a gene: 6. Per germline, CDR1 SEHNR and CDR2 FQNEAQ (reference sequence). The CDR3 here is CASSFSSQGDTGELFF. CDR3 sequence (DNA): TGTGCCAGCAGCTTCTCGTCACAGGGGGACACCGGGGAGCTGTTTTTT.

V usage is TRBV5-1 and J usage is TRBJ2-3, with TRBD2 identical over 16 bases. The V and J ends lost 4 bases and 8 bases, in that order; junction bases with no gene match: 10. From germline, CDR1 is SGHRS and CDR2 YFSETQ. The CDR3 is 17 residues long. Written as DNA, the CDR3 is TGCGCCAGCAGCAGCCCCCCGGGACTAGCGGGAGGGGGTACGCAGTATTTT. It specifies CASSSPPGLAGGGTQYF.

This chain uses TRBV11-2 with TRBJ2-1; D remains unclear. V lost 2 bases, J lost 7 bases, and 6 bases lay in between. This CDR3 has 12 residues. From germline, CDR1 is SGHAT and CDR2 FQNNGV. This CDR3 reads CASSLSANEQFF. The CDR3 DNA is TGTGCCAGCAGCTTAAGCGCGAATGAGCAGTTCTTC.

This clone was picked up a small number of times. J is TRBJ1-2 and V is TRBV27; TRBD1 aligns across 11 bases. The CDR3 sequence is 14 residues long. Germline CDR1 and CDR2: MNHEY and SMNVEV (reference sequence). V was clipped by 3 bases and J by 8 bases; unmatched bases: 5. The CDR3 DNA reads as TGTGCCAGCAGTTTGGACAGGGGGCGTGGCGGCTACACCTTC. It is translated as CASSLDRGRGGYTF.

In its sample, this clone was seen a few times. CDR3 residues: CASSEGSYGYTF. The CDR3 DNA is TGTGCCAGCTCCGAAGGGAGCTATGGCTACACCTTC. V is TRBV6-5 and J is TRBJ1-2; D is unclear. The CDR3 spans 12 residues. Trimming cost V 8 bases and J 4 bases, with 11 bases left between them. CDR1 is MNHEY, CDR2 SVGAGI, per germline.

The chain is built from TRBV7-2 and TRBJ2-5; 10 bases line up with TRBD1. The germline gives CDR1 SGHTA, CDR2 FQGNSA. The CDR3 length is 15 residues. V was clipped by 4 bases and J by 2 bases; unmatched bases: 4. The CDR3: CASSSWDRGQETQYF. In DNA form, the CDR3 reads TGTGCCAGCAGCTCCTGGGACAGGGGACAAGAGACCCAGTACTTC.